This T cell receptor beta chain was found in a study of T cell changes during pregnancy in multiple sclerosis. The CDR3 has 16 residues. The trim removed 5 bases at V and 3 bases at J, leaving 8 bases unmatched. Looked up from germline, CDR1 is SEHNR and CDR2 is FQNEAQ (reference sequence). The method was immunoSEQ multiplex PCR; TCRdb's version includes in-frame clones alone and lacks a portion of them. In the table there are 45,000 or so clones, more than 85% of which are singletons. The J gene is TRBJ2-2, the V gene TRBV7-9; 8 bases match TRBD2. The receptor was isolated from a female donor with multiple sclerosis, enrolled in a pregnancy study. The source material was CD8+ T cells from peripheral blood mononuclear cells, sampled after pregnancy. CDR3 loop: CASSGGQREYTGELFF. As DNA, the CDR3 is TGTGCCAGCAGCGGAGGCCAGCGGGAGTACACCGGGGAGCTGTTTTTT. The variable domain in full, with the rest retrieved from reference TRBV7-9 and TRBJ2-2, is DTGVSQNPRHKITKRGQNVTFRCDPISEHNRLYWYRQTLGQGPEFLTYFQNEAQLEKSRLLSDRFSAERPKGSFSTLEIQRTEQGDSAMYLCASSGGQREYTGELFFGEGSRLTVL.